The rows below give T cell receptor beta chains drawn from one sample of a study of vaccination and CD4 T cells after COVID-19. MiXCR, run by TCRdb on the PCR reads, gives a single entry per CDR3 protein. In the table there are over 12,000 distinct CDR3 sequences, around 48% of which are singletons. These receptors lack a known antigen. The sequencing sample was made of CD4+ T cells from blood, cultured in vitro. The receptors originated from a human donor who had recovered from COVID-19. The CDR3 runs from the conserved cysteine through the conserved F or W. Fields, in order: CDR3 protein, CDR3 DNA, V gene, clone size, D gene, J gene. D genes are given only for firm matches. Clone size, where shown, is once, few, many, or a class for clones that have expanded.

CDR3 protein: CASSVLAGRDGELFF
CDR3 DNA: TGTGCCAGCAGTGTACTAGCGGGACGCGACGGGGAGCTGTTTTTT
V gene: TRBV2
clone size: few
D gene: TRBD2
J gene: TRBJ2-2

CDR3 protein: CASSLGRTIYGYTF
CDR3 DNA: TGTGCCAGCAGCTTAGGACGCACGATCTATGGCTACACCTTC
V gene: TRBV11-3
clone size: few
D gene: -
J gene: TRBJ1-2

CDR3 protein: CASSYPKGLGRRTYEQYF
CDR3 DNA: TGTGCCAGCAGTTACCCGAAGGGGCTAGGGCGTAGAACCTACGAGCAGTACTTC
V gene: TRBV6-5
clone size: -
D gene: -
J gene: TRBJ2-7

CDR3 protein: CASSLRFDATNYGYTF
CDR3 DNA: TGTGCCAGCAGTTTACGGTTCGACGCGACTAACTATGGCTACACCTTC
V gene: TRBV27
clone size: few
D gene: -
J gene: TRBJ1-2

CDR3 protein: CASSQPLAPGELFF
CDR3 DNA: TGCGCCAGCAGCCAACCCCTCGCCCCCGGGGAGCTGTTTTTT
V gene: TRBV4-1
clone size: -
D gene: -
J gene: TRBJ2-2

CDR3 protein: CASSRVAGELFF
CDR3 DNA: TGTGCCAGCAGTCGGGTAGCCGGGGAGCTGTTTTTT
V gene: TRBV6-1
clone size: -
D gene: -
J gene: TRBJ2-2

CDR3 protein: CSASSNTEAFF
CDR3 DNA: TGCAGTGCTAGTTCTAACACTGAAGCTTTCTTT
V gene: TRBV20-1
clone size: -
D gene: -
J gene: TRBJ1-1

CDR3 protein: CASSARTSNEQFF
CDR3 DNA: TGTGCCAGTAGTGCACGGACTAGCAATGAGCAGTTCTTC
V gene: TRBV19
clone size: few
D gene: TRBD2
J gene: TRBJ2-1

CDR3 protein: CASSPGTSRGSPGELFF
CDR3 DNA: TGTGCCAGCAGTCCGGGGACTAGCAGGGGGAGTCCCGGGGAGCTGTTTTTT
V gene: TRBV6-1
clone size: -
D gene: TRBD2
J gene: TRBJ2-2

CDR3 protein: CASSRDVNTEAFF
CDR3 DNA: TGCGCCAGCAGCAGGGACGTCAACACTGAAGCTTTCTTT
V gene: TRBV5-1
clone size: -
D gene: -
J gene: TRBJ1-1

CDR3 protein: CASGSAAYEQYF
CDR3 DNA: TGTGCCAGCGGTTCGGCCGCCTACGAGCAGTACTTC
V gene: TRBV11-3
clone size: -
D gene: -
J gene: TRBJ2-7

CDR3 protein: CASSRSRADPYGYTF
CDR3 DNA: TGTGCCAGCAGTCGGAGCAGGGCAGACCCCTATGGCTACACCTTC
V gene: TRBV12-3/TRBV12-4
clone size: few
D gene: -
J gene: TRBJ1-2

CDR3 protein: CASSSARTGTNTEAFF
CDR3 DNA: TGTGCCAGCAGCTCAGCTAGGACAGGGACGAACACTGAAGCTTTCTTT
V gene: TRBV7-2
clone size: few
D gene: TRBD1
J gene: TRBJ1-1

CDR3 protein: CASSRGPGGTYEQYF
CDR3 DNA: TGTGCCAGCAGCCGCGGGCCAGGGGGAACCTACGAGCAGTACTTC
V gene: TRBV6-2/TRBV6-3
clone size: -
D gene: TRBD1
J gene: TRBJ2-7

CDR3 protein: CASRESGPDTQYF
CDR3 DNA: TGTGCCAGTAGGGAGTCCGGGCCAGATACGCAGTATTTT
V gene: TRBV2
clone size: -
D gene: -
J gene: TRBJ2-3

CDR3 protein: CASSPATGQGSDSPLHF
CDR3 DNA: TGCGCCAGCAGCCCGGCGACGGGACAGGGGTCGGATTCACCCCTCCACTTT
V gene: TRBV5-1
clone size: -
D gene: TRBD1
J gene: TRBJ1-6